This paragraph reports one T cell receptor (beta chain). Its antigen is currently unknown. Germline V lookup: CDR1 GTSNPN, CDR2 SVGIG (reference sequence). V shed 3 bases, J shed 10 bases, and the junction held 13 bases outside the gene matches. The CDR3 totals 14 residues. This specimen belongs to a study of cytomegalovirus exposure and HLA in healthy donors. The PCR used 60 Vbeta and 13 Jbeta primers. Assay: immunoSEQ multiplex PCR; the TCRdb copy retains only in-frame clones and omits some. Counted here are a few hundred thousand clones, about 75% occurring once; the ten biggest clones make up under 2%. General study findings and limits: Per a prior analysis, the majority of TCR beta V segments were productive roughly 90% or roughly 30% of the time.

The specimen sequenced was PBMCs. The source is a man aged 18 to 35 in good health and CMV-seronegative. The chain links TRBV30 to TRBJ1-2; TRBD1 aligns across 8 bases. DNA for the CDR3: TGTGCCTGGAGCGCCCCGGGACAGGTATATTTCTACACCTTC. Translation: CAWSAPGQVYFYTF.